This TCR beta chain was sequenced in a study of CXCR3-negative and CXCR3-positive naive CD8 T cells. Note on this clonotype: Its antigen is unidentified.

Broader study findings: Memory CD8+ cells showed much lower diversity, while both naive subsets were comparably high. More hydrophobic TRB CDR3s occurred in CXCR3-positive than in CXCR3-negative naive cells. Similar TRBV-TRBJ usage was seen in naive cells (both CXCR3-negative and CXCR3-positive), but memory cells differed.

UMI-tagged TRB cDNA libraries were built via 5' RACE. TCRdb reprocessed the 5' RACE reads and keeps a single row for each CDR3 protein, giving no DNA. The sample data list about 85,000 distinct CDR3 sequences. The CDR3 extends over 12 amino acids. Germline assignment: CDR1 MNHEY and CDR2 SVGAGI. The receptor was derived from a human donor in good health. Some clones in this sample may be carry-over from other donors' samples. This chain connects TRBV6-5 to TRBJ2-7. The sample comprised naive CXCR3+ CD8+ T cells from blood. The sample's subset: CD45RO-CCR7+CD27+CD95- naive CD8+ T cells expressing CXCR3 (TNR3+). The chain's CDR3 is CATRLGAYEKYF.